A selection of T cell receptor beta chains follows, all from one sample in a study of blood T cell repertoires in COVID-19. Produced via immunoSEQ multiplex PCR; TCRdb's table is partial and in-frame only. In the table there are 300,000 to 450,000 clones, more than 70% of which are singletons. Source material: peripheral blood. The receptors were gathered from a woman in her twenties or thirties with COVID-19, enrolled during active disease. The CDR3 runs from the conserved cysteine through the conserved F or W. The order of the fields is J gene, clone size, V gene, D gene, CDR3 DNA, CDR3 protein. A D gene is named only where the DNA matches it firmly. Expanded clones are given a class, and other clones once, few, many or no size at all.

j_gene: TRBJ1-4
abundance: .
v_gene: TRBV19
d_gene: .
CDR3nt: TGTGCCAGTAGTCGATCAGTCGCAAAACTGTTTTTT
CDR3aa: CASSRSVAKLFF

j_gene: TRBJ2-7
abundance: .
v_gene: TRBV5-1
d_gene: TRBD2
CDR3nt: TGCGCCAGCAGCAGAGGGGATGCGACTAGCGACGAGCAGTACTTC
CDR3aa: CASSRGDATSDEQYF

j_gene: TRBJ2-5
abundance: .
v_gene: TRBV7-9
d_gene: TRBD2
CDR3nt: TGTGCCAGCAGCTCGCGGGGGGGCTCCCAAGAGACCCAGTACTTC
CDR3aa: CASSSRGGSQETQYF

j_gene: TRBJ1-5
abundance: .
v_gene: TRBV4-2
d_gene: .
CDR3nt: TGTGCCAGCAGCCAAGAGGCCGAGGGGGGCAATCAGCCCCAGCATTTT
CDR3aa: CASSQEAEGGNQPQHF

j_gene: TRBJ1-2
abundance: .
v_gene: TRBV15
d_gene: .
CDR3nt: TGTGCCACCAGCAGAGACAGGAACTATGGCTACACCTTC
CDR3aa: CATSRDRNYGYTF

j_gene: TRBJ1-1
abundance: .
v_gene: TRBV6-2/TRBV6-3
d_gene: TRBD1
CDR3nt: TGTGCCAGCAGTTACAACAGGGGCATGAACACTGAAGCTTTCTTT
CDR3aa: CASSYNRGMNTEAFF

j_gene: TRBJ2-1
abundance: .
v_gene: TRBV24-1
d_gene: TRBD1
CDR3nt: TGTGCCACCAGCCAGACAGGGGCTAGGGAGCAGTTCTTC
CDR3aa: CATSQTGAREQFF

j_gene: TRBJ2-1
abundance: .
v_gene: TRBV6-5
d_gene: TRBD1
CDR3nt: TGTGCCAGCAGTCCGGGACAGGGGACCGGGGATGAGCAGTTCTTC
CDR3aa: CASSPGQGTGDEQFF

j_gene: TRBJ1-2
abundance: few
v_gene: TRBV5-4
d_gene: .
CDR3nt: TGTGCCAGCAGCTTGCCTGGGGCAGGAGCTAACTATGGCTACACCTTC
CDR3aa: CASSLPGAGANYGYTF

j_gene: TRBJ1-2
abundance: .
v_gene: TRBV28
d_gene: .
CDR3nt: TGTGCCAGCAGTTTATCGAGACACCTGGGCTACACCTTC
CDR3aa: CASSLSRHLGYTF

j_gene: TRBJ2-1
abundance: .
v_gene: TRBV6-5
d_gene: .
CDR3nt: TGTGCCAGCACCCGTAGTCGTGCTGATGAGCAGTTCTTC
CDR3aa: CASTRSRADEQFF

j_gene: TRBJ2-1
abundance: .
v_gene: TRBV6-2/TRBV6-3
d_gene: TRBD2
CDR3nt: TGTGCCAGCAGTTACTTGGTTGCTAGCGGGACCCGGGTTTTGGTCAATGAGCAGTTCTTC
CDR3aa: CASSYLVASGTRVLVNEQFF

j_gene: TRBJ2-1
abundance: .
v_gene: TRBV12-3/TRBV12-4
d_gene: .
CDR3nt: TGTGCCAGCAGCGGAGGGCGGTACAATGAGCAGTTCTTC
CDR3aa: CASSGGRYNEQFF

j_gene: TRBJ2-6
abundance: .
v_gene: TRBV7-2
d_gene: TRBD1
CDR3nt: TGTGCCAGCAGCCTCCGGGACAGATCTGGGGCCAACGTCCTGACTTTC
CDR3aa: CASSLRDRSGANVLTF

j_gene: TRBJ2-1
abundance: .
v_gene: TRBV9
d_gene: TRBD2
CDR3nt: TGTGCCAGCAGCGCCGTCGGGGGGAATGAGCAGTTCTTC
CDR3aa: CASSAVGGNEQFF

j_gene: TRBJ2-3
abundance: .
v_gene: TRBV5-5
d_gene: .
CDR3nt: TGTGCCAGCAGCCAGTCGCGGCTTTTCACAGATACGCAGTATTTT
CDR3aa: CASSQSRLFTDTQYF

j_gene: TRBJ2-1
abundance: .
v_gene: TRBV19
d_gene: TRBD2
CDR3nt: TGTGCCAGTAGTGGGGGACTAGCGGACAATGAGCAGTTCTTC
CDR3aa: CASSGGLADNEQFF

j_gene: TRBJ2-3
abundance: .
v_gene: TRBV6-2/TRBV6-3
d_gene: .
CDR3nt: TGTGCCAGCAGTTACATGGTCCAGGGTGGACCCCTCACACATACGCAGTATTTT
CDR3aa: CASSYMVQGGPLTHTQYF

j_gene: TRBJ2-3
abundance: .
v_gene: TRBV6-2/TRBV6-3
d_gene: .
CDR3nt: TGTGCCAGCAGTCTTGGAGGGAGTTCAGATACGCAGTATTTT
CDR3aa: CASSLGGSSDTQYF

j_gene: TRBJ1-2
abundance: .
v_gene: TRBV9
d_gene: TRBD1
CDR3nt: TGTGCCAGCAGCGCCGAAGGGGACAGGGTATACGGCTACACCTTC
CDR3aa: CASSAEGDRVYGYTF

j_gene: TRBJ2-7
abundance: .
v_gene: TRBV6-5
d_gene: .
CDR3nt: TGTGCCAGCAGTCCCACATCCTACGAGCAGTACTTC
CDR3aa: CASSPTSYEQYF

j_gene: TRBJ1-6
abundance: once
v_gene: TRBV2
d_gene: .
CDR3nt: TGTGCCAGCAGTGATTCGGTGTATAATTCACCCCTCCACTTT
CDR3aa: CASSDSVYNSPLHF

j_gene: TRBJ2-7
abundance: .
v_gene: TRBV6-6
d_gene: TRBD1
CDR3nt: TGTGCCAGCGGGGACAGGACCTACGAGCAGTACTTC
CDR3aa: CASGDRTYEQYF